In its sample, the clone carrying this T cell receptor (beta chain) was seen many times. The CDR3 has 15 residues. The V segment lost 3 bases and the J segment 2 bases; nucleotides outside the gene matches: 6. Germline assignment: CDR1 SGHTS and CDR2 YDEGEE. TCRdb used MiXCR to reprocess the 5' RACE reads, holding one entry per CDR3 protein. This repertoire shows 25,000 to 30,000 distinct CDR3 sequences, approximately 4.5% found once; its top ten account for around two fifths. These data belong to a study of T cells after yellow fever vaccination. Study-wide points: The authors detected almost none of the vaccine-responding clonotypes in sorted memory subsets on day 0.

The sequence was collected from a man between 18 and 29 years old who received the YFV17D yellow fever vaccine. The chain links TRBV5-8 to TRBJ1-2; TRBD1 agrees at 8 bases. Sequencing used PBMCs, either bulk or a sorted T-cell subset (CD4+, CD8+, memory, or dextramer-sorted; not recorded which), obtained on the day of the yellow fever booster vaccination. CDR3 nucleotide sequence: TGTGCCAGCAGCTGGGGGGACAGGCCAAACTATGGCTACACCTTC. Protein product: CASSWGDRPNYGYTF. Full variable domain (remainder filled in from reference TRBV5-8 and TRBJ1-2): EAGVTQSPTHLIKTRGQQATLRCSPISGHTSVYWYQQALGLGLQFLLWYDEGEERNRGNFPPRFSGRQFPNYSSELNVNALELEDSALYLCASSWGDRPNYGYTFGSGTRLTVV.